This T cell receptor beta chain was captured by sequencing in a study of control samples from healthy donors and cancer patients. Trimming left V 2 bases short and J 7 bases short, with 5 bases between. The CDR3 runs to 12 residues. CDR1 is MNHEY and CDR2 is SMNVEV in the germline V gene (reference sequence). Assay used: immunoSEQ multiplex PCR; TCRdb lists only in-frame clones, some missing. This table has over 120,000 clones, 91% appearing once. This TCR derives from a man under 40 in good health. Material: blood. The gene calls are TRBV27 and TRBJ2-2; D is ambiguous. The CDR3 region has the DNA TGTGCCAGCAGTTTACGTAACGGGGAGCTGTTTTTT. The encoded protein is CASSLRNGELFF.